This TCR beta chain was obtained from a study of blood T cell repertoires in COVID-19. Study-wide context: The samples span acute and convalescent COVID-19 from the United States, Italy and Spain. From T cells, B-cell-depleted T cells, or PBMCs came the material, which was cDNA or gDNA.

V was shortened by 4 bases and J by 6 bases, with 19 bases between the two germline ends. The CDR3 runs to 16 residues. Germline CDR1 reads SGHNT; CDR2 reads YYREEE (reference sequence). Participants had their cohort set by participant-reported clinical history. Contact with a PCR-confirmed or clinician-diagnosed COVID-19 case occurred within 2 weeks of entry. TCRdb keeps only in-frame clones here, not all; method: immunoSEQ multiplex PCR. There are approximately 380,000 clones in the sample; 90% to 95% occur only once, and around 0.86% lies in the top ten. The sequencing input was PBMCs or T cells enriched from blood (not recorded which). V gene TRBV5-4 combines with J gene TRBJ2-2; possibly TRBD2 for D (6 bases). This TCR derives from a woman aged 40 to 49 who had been exposed to COVID-19. CDR3 amino acids: CASSPGTQRGAGELFF. CDR3 coding DNA: TGTGCCAGCAGCCCCGGGACTCAGAGAGGGGCCGGGGAGCTGTTTTTT.